The rows below give T cell receptor beta chains drawn from one sample of a study of PD-1 blockade in classical Hodgkin lymphoma. The data were produced by immunoSEQ multiplex PCR, yet TCRdb's version contains in-frame clones alone and is incomplete. Of about 20,000 clones listed, about 83% are singletons. Sequencing was performed on CD4+ T cells from blood. The receptors were sampled from a human donor with classical Hodgkin lymphoma. The CDR3 runs from the conserved cysteine through the conserved F or W. D genes are given only for firm matches. The listing skips clone size in some rows; elsewhere it reads once, few, many or a size class.

>NA|TRBV9|TRBJ2-5|NA
CASSLTGSLGAETQYF
TGTGCCAGCAGCCTAACCGGGTCTCTCGGAGCAGAGACCCAGTACTTC
>NA|TRBV6-5|TRBJ1-1|TRBD1
CASRRGRNTEAFF
TGTGCCAGCAGGAGGGGGCGGAACACTGAAGCTTTCTTT
>NA|TRBV7-6|TRBJ2-7|TRBD2
CASSLVGGTSGSYEQYF
TGTGCCAGCAGCTTAGTAGGGGGGACTAGCGGCTCCTACGAGCAGTACTTC
>NA|TRBV25-1|TRBJ2-1|TRBD1
CASTEGPGTASNEQFF
TGTGCCAGCACCGAGGGCCCCGGGACAGCTAGCAATGAGCAGTTCTTC
>NA|TRBV5-1|TRBJ2-2|TRBD1
CASSRDSYTGELFF
TGCGCCAGCAGCCGGGACAGCTATACCGGGGAGCTGTTTTTT
>NA|TRBV18|TRBJ2-1|NA
CASSPPTRVDEQFF
TGTGCCAGCTCACCACCAACCAGGGTCGATGAGCAGTTCTTC
>few|TRBV4-1|TRBJ1-6|TRBD1
CASSQATTGLVSPLHF
TGCGCCAGCAGCCAAGCTACGACAGGGTTGGTCTCACCCCTCCACTTT
>NA|TRBV2|TRBJ2-1|NA
CASSEAAGTFSEQFF
TGTGCCAGCAGTGAAGCGGCGGGAACTTTCAGTGAGCAGTTCTTC
>NA|TRBV2|TRBJ1-1|NA
CASSVPGTRGTEAFF
TGTGCCAGCAGTGTCCCCGGGACACGTGGGACTGAAGCTTTCTTT
>few|TRBV28|TRBJ2-7|NA
CASSPPAWGRYEQYF
TGTGCCAGCAGCCCTCCCGCGTGGGGGCGTTACGAGCAGTACTTC
>NA|TRBV27|TRBJ1-1|NA
CASSLKLMNTEAFF
TGTGCCAGCAGTTTAAAGCTGATGAACACTGAAGCTTTCTTT
>NA|TRBV6-1|TRBJ2-5|TRBD2
CASSQLAKVETQYF
TGTGCCAGCAGTCAACTAGCGAAGGTGGAGACCCAGTACTTC
>NA|TRBV2|TRBJ2-5|TRBD1
CASSGFYRTGGETQYF
TGTGCCAGCAGTGGATTTTATCGAACAGGGGGAGAGACCCAGTACTTC
>medium-sized|TRBV5-1|TRBJ1-2|NA
CASSEDSPNYTF
TGCGCCAGCAGCGAGGACAGCCCGAACTACACCTTC
>once|TRBV10-3|TRBJ2-1|NA
CAISEGQSSYNEQFF
TGTGCCATCAGTGAGGGACAGAGCTCCTACAATGAGCAGTTCTTC
>once|TRBV18|TRBJ2-5|NA
CASSPAGVGETQYF
TGTGCCAGCTCCCCCGCAGGGGTCGGGGAGACCCAGTACTTC
>few|TRBV28|TRBJ2-7|TRBD2
CASSLSGTSTYEQYF
TGTGCCAGCAGTTTGTCCGGGACTAGTACCTACGAGCAGTACTTC
>once|TRBV6-5|TRBJ2-7|TRBD2
CASSRLAGVGEQYF
TGTGCCAGCAGTAGACTAGCGGGGGTAGGCGAGCAGTACTTC
>NA|TRBV6-5|TRBJ2-7|NA
CASSYVAVSSYEQYF
TGTGCCAGCAGTTACGTTGCGGTGAGCTCCTACGAGCAGTACTTC
>NA|TRBV2|TRBJ2-1|TRBD2
CASSESGRTYNEQFF
TGTGCCAGCAGCGAAAGCGGGAGGACCTACAATGAGCAGTTCTTC
>NA|TRBV7-8|TRBJ2-1|NA
CATLEAPYNEQFF
TGTGCCACATTAGAGGCCCCCTACAATGAGCAGTTCTTC
>NA|TRBV18|TRBJ2-3|TRBD2
CASSLLLAGAGTDTQYF
TGTGCCAGCTCACTCCTCCTGGCGGGAGCGGGCACAGATACGCAGTATTTT
>once|TRBV5-4|TRBJ1-1|NA
CASSPLQVNTEAFF
TGTGCCAGCAGCCCCCTCCAGGTGAACACTGAAGCTTTCTTT
>NA|TRBV7-3|TRBJ2-1|TRBD2
CASSSGKREGYEQFF
TGTGCCAGCAGCTCCGGGAAGCGGGAGGGTTATGAGCAGTTCTTC
>NA|TRBV7-2|TRBJ1-4|NA
CASSLVGTFNEKLFF
TGTGCCAGCAGCTTAGTGGGGACATTTAATGAAAAACTGTTTTTT
>NA|TRBV6-1|TRBJ2-7|TRBD1
CATILDRGAYEQYF
TGTGCCACGATTCTCGACAGGGGGGCCTACGAGCAGTACTTC